This paragraph reports one TCR beta chain. Its antigen remains undetermined. Base qualities are not recorded, but no much larger clone differs from it by a single base. The method was the immunoSEQ multiplex PCR assay. Sourced from immuneACCESS, this table was stored by TCRdb with only in-frame sequences that have V and J called. A share of the clones is absent; for the studies checked, an unresolved V gene accounts for under half, and the remainder has no known explanation. The sample records 35,000 or so clones, 90% to 95% of which are singletons. Of the sample, under 0.55% is held by the ten largest clones. The sample belongs to a study of T cell changes during pregnancy in multiple sclerosis (dated by TCRdb to about 2019). Context from the whole study: In women with multiple sclerosis, the researchers looked at how the T cell repertoire shifted as pregnancy progressed.

CDR1 is given as SGDLS and CDR2 as YYNGEE, both from the germline V gene. The CDR3, from cysteine to phenylalanine, totals 15 residues. Here the CDR3 DNA is all that survives: 45 bases in frame from base 1. V lost 0 bases and J lost 5 bases, and the count of bases not matched to a germline gene is 5. Here the chain combines TRBV9 and TRBJ2-5, and 9 junction bases match TRBD1. This TCR was sampled from a female donor with multiple sclerosis, enrolled in a pregnancy study. The sample here was CD4+ T cells from peripheral blood mononuclear cells, taken after pregnancy. The sequenced DNA is TGTGCCAGCAGCGTAGGGGGACAGGGCGGCGAGACCCAGTACTTC. This sequence encodes CASSVGGQGGETQYF.